The sequence of this T cell receptor (beta chain) was determined in a study of T cells in Graves' hyperthyroidism and ophthalmopathy. General observations from the study: Blood held most thyroid clonotypes expanded above 0.001 frequency. A median around 5.9 months before onset, the model predicted ophthalmopathy.

This clonotype came up a few times. Its antigen remains unidentified. The investigators amplified TCR beta CDR3 regions from RNA transcripts. Researchers ran a first-round RT-PCR on the TCR CDR3 using the HTBI primer set. One entry per CDR3 protein, called by TCRdb with MiXCR from the multiplex PCR reads. The data show 620,000 or so distinct CDR3 sequences, 13% to 15% seen once. Criteria for exclusion of patients were uncontrolled infection, other autoimmune disease, pregnancy or lactation. Germline V lookup: CDR1 MNHNS, CDR2 SASEGT. The V segment lost 4 bases and the J segment 4 bases; nucleotides outside the gene matches: 5. The CDR3 runs to 14 residues.

The V call is TRBV6-1, the J call TRBJ1-1, with TRBD1 matching over 8 bases. The material sequenced was blood. This clonotype was obtained from a woman aged 45-60 years with Graves' ophthalmopathy. The DNA for the CDR3 is TGTGCCAGCAGTGCCCTTACAGGGGGCACTGAAGCTTTCTTT. Its protein is CASSALTGGTEAFF.